The text below deals with one T cell receptor beta chain. Its antigen remains unknown. From blood CD8+ and CD4+ T cells, TCR beta sequences were generated. Random hexamers were used to reverse transcribe about 0.5 to 1 ug of RNA. An immunoSEQ multiplex PCR amplified TCR beta CDR3 over 54 Vbeta and 13 Jbeta. TCRdb itself ran the immunoSEQ multiplex PCR reads through MiXCR, one entry per CDR3 protein. The table shows about 130,000 distinct CDR3 sequences, with over 85% occurring only once. These data are taken from a study of CD8 T cells in Susac syndrome. Whole-study context: Among the sequenced Susac syndrome patients, roughly 6 had active disease while eight or nine were in remission.

Findings of the study overall: In total CD8+ repertoires, around 17 Susac-specific public clones were detected, and CD8+ TEMRA repertoires contained five or six.

Sequenced material: CD8+ T cells from PBMCs. This TCR derives from a human donor with Susac syndrome.

The CDR3 DNA is TGTGCCAGCAGCTCGACTAGCGGGGGGGCCGTCATAACAGATACGCAGTATTTT. Translated: CASSSTSGGAVITDTQYF. This rearrangement joins TRBV9 to TRBJ2-3; 14 nucleotides agree with TRBD2. The germline gives CDR1 SGDLS, CDR2 YYNGEE. The CDR3 sequence is 18 residues long. Trimming at V came to 4 bases and at J to 3 bases, leaving 10 bases not matched to a gene.